The next 26 T cell receptor beta chains were all read from a single sample in a study of blood T cells in healthy people across ages. Together with a sample-barcoded 5' primer, a J-beta primer mix was included in a second PCR lasting 7 to 11 cycles. TCRdb reprocessed the 5' RACE reads with MiXCR, giving one entry per CDR3 protein. The table records about 1 million distinct CDR3 sequences, 45% of them present only once. The source material was blood. These receptors all stem from a woman aged 60-75 years in good health.

This clonotype was counted between two and nine times. The V and J genes are TRBV2 and TRBJ2-3, with D perhaps matching TRBD1 (5 bases). Germline CDR1 is SNHLY and CDR2 is FYNNEI. CDR3 length: 14 residues. V shed 5 bases and J shed 3 bases, with 12 bases lying between them. CDR3 residues: CASSPDTATDTQYF. CDR3 DNA: TGTGCCAGCAGTCCGGACACTGCGACAGATACGCAGTATTTT.

For this clonotype: At one boundary the junction diverges from the germline segment, which might be a read error. The rearrangement links TRBV2 to TRBJ2-7; the D gene is possibly TRBD2 (6 bases). CDR3 size: 14 residues. Germline V gene lookup returns CDR1 SNHLY and CDR2 FYNNEI. The CDR3: CTSFPGGGADEQYF. In DNA form, the CDR3 reads TGTACCAGCTTCCCCGGCGGAGGGGCGGATGAGCAGTACTTC.

The rearrangement joins TRBV6-1 to TRBJ2-3, with 11 bases matching TRBD2. This CDR3 has 16 residues. V shed 2 bases, J shed 5 bases, and the junction held 6 bases outside the gene matches. Germline V gene data show CDR1 as MNHNS and CDR2 as SASEGT. The CDR3 coding sequence is TGTGCCAGCAGTGAAAGTAGCGGGAGGGCCAGAGATACGCAGTATTTT. Amino acid sequence: CASSESSGRARDTQYF.

The gene calls are TRBV20-1 and TRBJ2-1; unclear D gene. The CDR3 sequence is 15 residues long. V was cut by 5 bases and J by 5 bases, with 19 bases left in between. Germline CDR1 reads DFQATT; CDR2 reads SNEGSKA (reference sequence). The CDR3 is CSAQETWTRHNEQFF. The CDR3 DNA is TGCAGTGCTCAAGAAACCTGGACCAGGCACAATGAGCAGTTCTTC.

This clonotype was picked up one time. The junction differs from germline at one of its ends, possibly a read error. The chain joins TRBV9 to TRBJ2-3; D is undetermined. Looked up from germline, CDR1 is SGDLS and CDR2 is YYNGEE. The CDR3 runs 14 residues. The CDR3 DNA is TGTGCCAGCAGCGCTGATTGGAGCACGGATACGCAGTATTTT. This sequence encodes CASSADWSTDTQYF.

J is TRBJ2-1 and V is TRBV27; 11 nucleotides line up with TRBD1. Trimming removed 7 bases from V and 8 bases from J; junction bases left unmatched: 13. This CDR3 spans 16 amino acids. Germline loops: CDR1 MNHEY, CDR2 SMNVEV (reference sequence). CDR3 protein: CASTYMGQGEFHEQFF. CDR3 in DNA: TGTGCCAGCACCTACATGGGACAGGGGGAGTTCCATGAGCAGTTCTTC.

The V and J genes are TRBV10-3 and TRBJ2-1; D is unresolved. Deletions cut 0 bases from V and 8 bases from J, with 5 bases between. Germline CDR1 is ENHRY and CDR2 is SYGVKD. CDR3 length: 12 amino acids. CDR3 amino acids: CAISESVYEQFF. The DNA of the CDR3 is TGTGCCATCAGTGAGTCTGTCTATGAGCAGTTCTTC.

The V call is TRBV29-1, the J call TRBJ2-5; 7 bases match TRBD2. The end of the DNA aligns better with TRBJ2-7, so the J call may be wrong. CDR1 SQVTM and CDR2 ANQGSEA come from the germline V gene. This CDR3 region has 15 residues. The chain's CDR3 is CSVETRASGTYEQYF. The CDR3 DNA reads TGCAGCGTTGAAACAAGGGCTAGCGGTACCTACGAGCAGTACTTC.

This clonotype was picked up a small number of times. This chain links TRBV6-4 with TRBJ2-3; 7 bases align to TRBD2. J lost 0 bases, V lost 2 bases, and 8 bases had no gene match. Germline CDR1 and CDR2: MRHNA and SNTAGT. This CDR3 comprises 17 residues. CDR3 protein: CASSDKPSGISTDTQYF. CDR3 DNA: TGTGCCAGCAGTGACAAACCTAGCGGAATTAGCACAGATACGCAGTATTTT.

Only a few counts were recorded for this clonotype. This chain uses TRBV29-1 with TRBJ2-5; TRBD2 is a possible D gene (6 bases). The J call may be faulty, since TRBJ2-7 better matches the DNA end. The V gene's germline CDR1 is SQVTM and CDR2 ANQGSEA. This CDR3 spans 13 amino acids. CDR3 DNA: TGCAGCGTTAATGGAGGGGCTAGGTACGAGCAGTACTTC. It yields the protein CSVNGGARYEQYF.

The rearrangement links TRBV27 to TRBJ2-5; 8 positions match TRBD2. The junction had 18 bases not matched to a gene; V was cut back by 8 bases and J by 4 bases. This CDR3 region has 17 residues. Germline V gene lookup returns CDR1 MNHEY and CDR2 SMNVEV (reference sequence). The CDR3 nucleotides are TGTGCCAGCTCTGAGGGAAGGGGGACTAGAGGTCGAGAGACCCAGTACTTC. Residues: CASSEGRGTRGRETQYF.

In this sample, this clonotype turned up a few times. The CDR3 sequence is CASSEEASTAYEQYF. CDR3 coding DNA: TGTGCCAGCAGTGAAGAGGCCTCTACGGCCTACGAGCAGTACTTC. The chain couples TRBV6-1 to TRBJ2-7; D not certain. The germline gives CDR1 MNHNS, CDR2 SASEGT. CDR3 length: 15 amino acids. Trimming cost V 1 base and J 2 bases, with 12 bases left between them.

The chain has TRBV4-2 and TRBJ1-2, with 10 bases fitting TRBD1. CDR3 size: 19 residues. V gave up 0 bases and J gave up 8 bases; unmatched junction bases: 18. Germline V gene lookup returns CDR1 LGHNA and CDR2 YNFKEQ. This CDR3 is CASSQDLAGQGPLRWGYTF. CDR3 DNA sequence: TGTGCCAGCAGCCAAGATTTGGCGGGACAGGGGCCTTTGAGGTGGGGCTACACCTTC.

The chain links TRBV20-1 to TRBJ2-5; the match to TRBD2 covers 7 bases. The J call is doubtful: the DNA matches TRBJ2-7 better. The length of the CDR3 is 12 residues. Per the germline V gene, CDR1 is DFQATT and CDR2 is SNEGSKA (reference sequence). The CDR3 reads CSGGTTAYEQYF. CDR3 nucleotide sequence: TGCAGTGGCGGGACTACCGCCTACGAGCAGTACTTC.

This clonotype was observed a handful of times. The gene calls are TRBV7-9 and TRBJ2-7, with D possibly matching TRBD2 (6 bases). This CDR3 contains 15 residues. Per the germline V gene, CDR1 is SEHNR and CDR2 is FQNEAQ (reference sequence). Deletions cut 4 bases from V and 4 bases from J, with 17 bases between. The CDR3 region is CASSSPGLLVYEQYF. CDR3 coding DNA: TGTGCCAGCAGCTCCCCGGGACTTTTGGTATACGAGCAGTACTTC.

The chain couples TRBV20-1 to TRBJ2-7; no firm D call. V was clipped by 0 bases and J by 3 bases, with 15 bases between them. The CDR3 runs to 15 residues. CDR1 is DFQATT and CDR2 is SNEGSKA in the germline V gene (reference sequence). As DNA, the CDR3 is TGCAGTGCTAGAGATGAAGGCAGTAACCACTACGAGCAGTACTTC. Protein sequence: CSARDEGSNHYEQYF.

V usage is TRBV24-1 and J usage is TRBJ1-2, with 7 bases identical to TRBD1. This CDR3 has 15 amino acids. V lost 4 bases, J lost 6 bases, and 10 bases stayed unmatched. Germline CDR1 is KGHDR and CDR2 is SFDVKD. CDR3 bases: TGTGCCACCAGTGACCCGGCCGGGACAGCTAATGGCTACACCTTC. As protein: CATSDPAGTANGYTF.

J is TRBJ2-3 and V is TRBV20-1, with TRBD2 matching over 10 bases. V lost 0 bases to trimming and J lost 1 base; unmatched junction nucleotides: 7. The CDR3 sequence is 17 residues long. Germline lookup yields CDR1 DFQATT and CDR2 SNEGSKA (reference sequence). CDR3 nucleotide sequence: TGCAGTGCTAGAGATTCCTACAGCGGGAGGGGCACAGATACGCAGTATTTT. As protein: CSARDSYSGRGTDTQYF.

This sequence joins TRBV9 and TRBJ2-1, with D unresolved. This CDR3 region has 12 residues. The germline V gene has CDR1 SGDLS and CDR2 YYNGEE. V gave up 7 bases and J gave up 5 bases, with 10 bases separating them. The CDR3 sequence: CASARRDNEQFF. CDR3 nucleotide sequence: TGTGCCAGCGCAAGAAGGGACAATGAGCAGTTCTTC.

Concerning this clonotype itself: One junction end does not reproduce the germline sequence, and a read error may be involved. This chain joins TRBV20-1 and TRBJ2-1; D may be TRBD2 (5 bases). CDR3 length: 16 residues. Germline CDR1 DFQATT, CDR2 SNEGSKA (reference sequence). CDR3 region: CSARDANYRGYNGQFF. The CDR3 DNA is TGCAGTGCTAGAGATGCAAACTATCGAGGGTACAATGGGCAGTTCTTC.

This clonotype occurred a few times. The genes are TRBV20-1 and TRBJ1-2; D is undetermined. CDR3 length equals 12 residues. Trimming shortened V by 6 bases and J by 1 base, and 9 bases separated the two germline ends. Germline-derived CDR1 and CDR2 are DFQATT and SNEGSKA (reference sequence). CDR3 protein: CSANPVNYGYTF. The DNA for the CDR3 is TGCAGTGCCAATCCAGTTAACTATGGCTACACCTTC.

This clonotype turned up a few times. An end of the junction does not agree with germline; a read error may underlie this. The chain employs TRBV29-1 and TRBJ2-2, with 9 positions matching TRBD2. CDR1 is SQVTM, CDR2 ANQGSEA, per germline. CDR3 length: 12 residues. The CDR3 DNA sequence: TGCAGCGTTCGGTTCTTTAGCGGGGGGCTGTTTTTT. This encodes CSVRFFSGGLFF.

V usage is TRBV2 and J usage is TRBJ2-1; 14 positions agree with TRBD2. The J segment lost 9 bases and the V segment lost 8 bases, leaving 9 bases of the junction unmatched. The CDR3 has 15 residues. CDR1 and CDR2 from the germline V gene are SNHLY and FYNNEI. CDR3 in DNA: TGTGCCAGCCAAGGACTAGCGGGGGGTCGGGGTGAGCAGTTCTTC. Encoded protein: CASQGLAGGRGEQFF. Combining the CDR3 with reference TRBV2 and TRBJ2-1 gives the whole variable domain EPEVTQTPSHQVTQMGQEVILRCVPISNHLYFYWYRQILGQKVEFLVSFYNNEISEKSEIFDDQFSVERPDGSNFTLKIRSTKLEDSAMYFCASQGLAGGRGEQFFGPGTRLTVL.

DNA of the CDR3: TGTGCCAGCAGCTTAAAGTTCGGAGGGGGACGCCAGTTCTTC. It encodes CASSLKFGGGRQFF. The V gene is TRBV7-6, the J gene TRBJ2-1; either TRBD1 or TRBD2 may fit D (6 bases each). Germline CDR1 SGHVS, CDR2 FNYEAQ. V lost 2 bases and J lost 13, with 18 bases in between. This CDR3 contains 14 residues.

This chain connects TRBV6-6 to TRBJ2-3, with 7 bases aligning to TRBD2. Looked up from germline, CDR1 is MNHNY and CDR2 is SVGAGI (reference sequence). The CDR3 length is 16 residues. Losses at the gene ends were 7 bases for V and 1 base for J; bases not matched to a gene: 11. The CDR3 DNA is TGTGCCAGCAATGGGGGAGGGGTCTTCGGCACAGATACGCAGTATTTT. This gives the protein CASNGGGVFGTDTQYF.

V usage is TRBV10-3 and J usage is TRBJ2-4, with 9 bases identical to TRBD1. Germline CDR1 and CDR2: ENHRY and SYGVKD. CDR3 size: 19 residues. Germline trimming cut 3 bases from V and 1 base from J; bases unmatched to any gene: 13. CDR3 region: CAISDTGTGPSGAKNIQYF. CDR3 in DNA: TGTGCCATCAGTGATACCGGGACAGGGCCATCCGGGGCCAAAAACATTCAGTACTTC.